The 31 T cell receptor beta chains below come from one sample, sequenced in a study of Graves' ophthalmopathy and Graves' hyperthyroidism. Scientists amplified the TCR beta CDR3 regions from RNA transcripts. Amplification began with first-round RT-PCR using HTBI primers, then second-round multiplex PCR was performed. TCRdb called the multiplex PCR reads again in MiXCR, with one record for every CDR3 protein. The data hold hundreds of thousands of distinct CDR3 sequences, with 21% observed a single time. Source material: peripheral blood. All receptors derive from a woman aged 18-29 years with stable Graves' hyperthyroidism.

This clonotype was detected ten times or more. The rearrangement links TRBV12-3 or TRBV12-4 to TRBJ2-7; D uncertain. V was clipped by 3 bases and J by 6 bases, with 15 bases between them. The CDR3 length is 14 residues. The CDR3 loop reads CASSLGPAATEQYF. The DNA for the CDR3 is TGTGCCAGCAGTTTGGGTCCTGCCGCTACCGAGCAGTACTTC.

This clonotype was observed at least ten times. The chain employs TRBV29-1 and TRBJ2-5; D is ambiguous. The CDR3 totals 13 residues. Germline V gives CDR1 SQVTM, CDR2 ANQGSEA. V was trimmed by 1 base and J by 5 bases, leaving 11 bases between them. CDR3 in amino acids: CSVEGVALETQYF. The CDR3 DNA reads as TGCAGCGTTGAAGGCGTGGCTTTGGAGACCCAGTACTTC.

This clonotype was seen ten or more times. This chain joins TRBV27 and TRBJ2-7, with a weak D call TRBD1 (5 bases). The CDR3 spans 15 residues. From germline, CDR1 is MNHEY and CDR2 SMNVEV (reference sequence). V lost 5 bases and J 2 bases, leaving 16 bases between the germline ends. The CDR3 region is CASSPGQGYPYEQYF. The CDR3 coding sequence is TGTGCCAGCAGTCCTGGTCAGGGCTACCCCTACGAGCAGTACTTC.

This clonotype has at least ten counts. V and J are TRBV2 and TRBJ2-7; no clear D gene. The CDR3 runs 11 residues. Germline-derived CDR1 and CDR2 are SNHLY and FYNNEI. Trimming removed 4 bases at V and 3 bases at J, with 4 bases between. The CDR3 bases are TGTGCCAGCAGTGTGGGCTACGAGCAGTACTTC. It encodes CASSVGYEQYF. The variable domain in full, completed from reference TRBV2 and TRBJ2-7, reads EPEVTQTPSHQVTQMGQEVILRCVPISNHLYFYWYRQILGQKVEFLVSFYNNEISEKSEIFDDQFSVERPDGSNFTLKIRSTKLEDSAMYFCASSVGYEQYFGPGTRLTVT.

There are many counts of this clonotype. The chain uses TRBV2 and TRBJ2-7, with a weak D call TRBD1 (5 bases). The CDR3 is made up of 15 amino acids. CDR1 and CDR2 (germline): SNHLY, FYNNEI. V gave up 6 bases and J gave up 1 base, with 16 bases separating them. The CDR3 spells CASSIPTTVSYEQYF. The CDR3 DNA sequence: TGTGCCAGCAGCATACCTACGACAGTTTCCTACGAGCAGTACTTC. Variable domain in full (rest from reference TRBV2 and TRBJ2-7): EPEVTQTPSHQVTQMGQEVILRCVPISNHLYFYWYRQILGQKVEFLVSFYNNEISEKSEIFDDQFSVERPDGSNFTLKIRSTKLEDSAMYFCASSIPTTVSYEQYFGPGTRLTVT.

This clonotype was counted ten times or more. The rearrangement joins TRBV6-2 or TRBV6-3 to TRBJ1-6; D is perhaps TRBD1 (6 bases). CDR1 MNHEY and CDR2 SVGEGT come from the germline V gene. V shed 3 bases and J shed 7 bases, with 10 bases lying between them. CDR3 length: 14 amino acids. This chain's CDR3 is CASSYQGNNSPLHF. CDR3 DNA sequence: TGTGCCAGCAGTTATCAGGGGAACAATTCACCCCTCCACTTT.

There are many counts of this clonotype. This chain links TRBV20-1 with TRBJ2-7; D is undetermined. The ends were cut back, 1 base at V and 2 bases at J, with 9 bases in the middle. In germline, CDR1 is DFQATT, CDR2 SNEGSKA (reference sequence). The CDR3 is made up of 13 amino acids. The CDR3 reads CSARGWETYEQYF. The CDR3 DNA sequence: TGCAGTGCTAGAGGTTGGGAAACCTACGAGCAGTACTTC.

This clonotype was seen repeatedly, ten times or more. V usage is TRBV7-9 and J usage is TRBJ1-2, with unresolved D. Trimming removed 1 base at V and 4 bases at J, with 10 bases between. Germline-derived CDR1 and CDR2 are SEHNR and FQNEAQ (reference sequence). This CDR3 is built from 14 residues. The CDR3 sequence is CASSLEIGSYGYTF. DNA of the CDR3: TGTGCCAGCAGCTTAGAAATCGGTTCCTATGGCTACACCTTC.

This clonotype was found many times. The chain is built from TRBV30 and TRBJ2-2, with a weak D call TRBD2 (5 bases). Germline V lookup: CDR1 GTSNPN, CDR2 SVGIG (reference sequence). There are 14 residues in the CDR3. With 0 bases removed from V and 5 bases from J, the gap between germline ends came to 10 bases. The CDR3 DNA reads TGTGCCTGGAGTGTACTTAGAGGGACCGGGGAGCTGTTTTTT. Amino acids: CAWSVLRGTGELFF.

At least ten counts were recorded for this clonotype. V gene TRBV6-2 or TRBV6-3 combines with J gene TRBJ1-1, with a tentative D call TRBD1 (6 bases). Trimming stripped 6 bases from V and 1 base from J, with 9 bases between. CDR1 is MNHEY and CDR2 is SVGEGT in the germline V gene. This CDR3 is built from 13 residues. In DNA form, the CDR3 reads TGTGCCAGCAGGAGGGACACGAACACTGAAGCTTTCTTT. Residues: CASRRDTNTEAFF.

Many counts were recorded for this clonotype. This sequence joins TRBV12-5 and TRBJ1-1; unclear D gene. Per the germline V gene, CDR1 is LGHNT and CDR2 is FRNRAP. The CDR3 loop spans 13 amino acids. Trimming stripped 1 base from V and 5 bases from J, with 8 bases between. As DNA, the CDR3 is TGTGCTAGTGGTTTGGGGCAAGGGACTGAAGCTTTCTTT. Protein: CASGLGQGTEAFF.

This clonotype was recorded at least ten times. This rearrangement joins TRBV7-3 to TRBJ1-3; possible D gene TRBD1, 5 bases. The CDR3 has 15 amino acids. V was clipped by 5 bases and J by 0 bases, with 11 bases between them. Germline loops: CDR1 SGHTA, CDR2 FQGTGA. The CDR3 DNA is TGTGCCAGCAGCGACGACAGCCGCTCTGGAAACACCATATATTTT. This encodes CASSDDSRSGNTIYF.

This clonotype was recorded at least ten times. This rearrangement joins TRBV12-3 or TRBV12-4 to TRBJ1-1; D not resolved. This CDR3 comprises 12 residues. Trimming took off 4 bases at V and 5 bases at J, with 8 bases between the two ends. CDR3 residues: CASSWGRTEAFF. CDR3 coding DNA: TGTGCCAGCAGTTGGGGTAGGACTGAAGCTTTCTTT.

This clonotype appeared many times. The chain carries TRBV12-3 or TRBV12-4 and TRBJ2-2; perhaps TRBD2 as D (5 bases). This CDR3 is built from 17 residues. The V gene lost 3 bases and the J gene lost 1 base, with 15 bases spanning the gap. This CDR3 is CASSFPFDTRNTGELFF. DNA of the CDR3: TGTGCCAGCAGTTTCCCCTTCGATACTAGGAACACCGGGGAGCTGTTTTTT.

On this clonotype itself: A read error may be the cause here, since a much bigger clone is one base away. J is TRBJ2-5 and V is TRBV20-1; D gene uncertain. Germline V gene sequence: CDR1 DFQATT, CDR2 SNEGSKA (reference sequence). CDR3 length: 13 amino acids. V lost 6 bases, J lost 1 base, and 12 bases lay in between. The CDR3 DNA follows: TGCAGTGCGCCATCTAGGGTCCAAGAGACCCAGTACTTC. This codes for CSAPSRVQETQYF.

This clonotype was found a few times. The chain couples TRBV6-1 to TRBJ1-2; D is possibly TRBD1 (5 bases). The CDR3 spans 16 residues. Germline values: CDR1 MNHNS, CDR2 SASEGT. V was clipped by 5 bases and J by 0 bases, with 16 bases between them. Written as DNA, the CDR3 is TGTGCCAGCAGTCCAATGGACACCAGAGCTAACTATGGCTACACCTTC. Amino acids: CASSPMDTRANYGYTF.

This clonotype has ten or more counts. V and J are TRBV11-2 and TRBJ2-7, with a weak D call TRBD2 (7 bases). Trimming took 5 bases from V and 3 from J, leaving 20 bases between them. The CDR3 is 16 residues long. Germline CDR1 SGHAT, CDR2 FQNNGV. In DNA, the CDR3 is TGTGCCAGCAGCGATCGGGGAGGGGGAGCATTCTACGAGCAGTACTTC. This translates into CASSDRGGGAFYEQYF.

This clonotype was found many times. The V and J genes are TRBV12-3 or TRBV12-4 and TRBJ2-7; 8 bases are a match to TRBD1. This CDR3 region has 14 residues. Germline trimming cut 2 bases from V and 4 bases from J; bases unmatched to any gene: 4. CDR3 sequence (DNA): TGTGCCAGCAGTTTACAGGGGGCGGTATACGAGCAGTACTTC. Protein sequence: CASSLQGAVYEQYF.

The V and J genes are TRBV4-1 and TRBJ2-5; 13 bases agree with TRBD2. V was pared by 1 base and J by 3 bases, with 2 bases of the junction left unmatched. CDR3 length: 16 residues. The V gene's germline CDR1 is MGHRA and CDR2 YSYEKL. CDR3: CASSQGTSGGEETQYF. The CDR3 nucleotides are TGCGCCAGCAGCCAAGGGACTAGCGGGGGAGAAGAGACCCAGTACTTC.

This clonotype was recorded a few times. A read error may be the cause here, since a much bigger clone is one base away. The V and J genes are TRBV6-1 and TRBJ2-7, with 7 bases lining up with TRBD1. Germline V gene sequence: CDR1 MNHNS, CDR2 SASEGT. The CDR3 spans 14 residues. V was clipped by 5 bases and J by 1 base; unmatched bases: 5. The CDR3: CASSTPGQSYEQYF. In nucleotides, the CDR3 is TGTGCCAGCAGTACCCCGGGACAGTCCTACGAGCAGTACTTC.

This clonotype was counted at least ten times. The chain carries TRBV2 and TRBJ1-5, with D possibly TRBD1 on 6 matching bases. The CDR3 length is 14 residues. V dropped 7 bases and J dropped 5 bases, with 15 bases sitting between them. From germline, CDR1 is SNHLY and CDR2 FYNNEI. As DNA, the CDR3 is TGTGCCAGCAACCAAAGGAGGGGGGATCAGCCCCAGCATTTT. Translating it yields CASNQRRGDQPQHF.

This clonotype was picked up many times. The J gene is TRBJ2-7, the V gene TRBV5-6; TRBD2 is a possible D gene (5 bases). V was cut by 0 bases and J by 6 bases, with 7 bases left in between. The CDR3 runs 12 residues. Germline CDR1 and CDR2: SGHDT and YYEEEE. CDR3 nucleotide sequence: TGTGCCAGCAGCTTGGGAGGGTTCGAGCAGTACTTC. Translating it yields CASSLGGFEQYF. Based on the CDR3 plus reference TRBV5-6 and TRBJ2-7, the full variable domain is DAGVTQSPTHLIKTRGQQVTLRCSPKSGHDTVSWYQQALGQGPQFIFQYYEEEERQRGNFPDRFSGHQFPNYSSELNVNALLLGDSALYLCASSLGGFEQYFGPGTRLTVT.

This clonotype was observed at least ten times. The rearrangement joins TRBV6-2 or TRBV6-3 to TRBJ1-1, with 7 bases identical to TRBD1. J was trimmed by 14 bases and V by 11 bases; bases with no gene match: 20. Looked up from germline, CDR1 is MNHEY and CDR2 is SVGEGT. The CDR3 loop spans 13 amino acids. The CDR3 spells CAAAGGDVKAKFF. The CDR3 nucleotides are TGTGCCGCCGCAGGGGGAGATGTGAAGGCCAAATTCTTT.

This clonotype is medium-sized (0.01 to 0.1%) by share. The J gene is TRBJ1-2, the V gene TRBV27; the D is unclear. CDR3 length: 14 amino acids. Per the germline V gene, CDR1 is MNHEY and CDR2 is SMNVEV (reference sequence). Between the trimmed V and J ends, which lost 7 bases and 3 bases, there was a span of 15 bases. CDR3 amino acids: CASTPSGNDYGYTF. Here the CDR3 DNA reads TGTGCCAGCACTCCGAGTGGGAATGACTATGGCTACACCTTC.

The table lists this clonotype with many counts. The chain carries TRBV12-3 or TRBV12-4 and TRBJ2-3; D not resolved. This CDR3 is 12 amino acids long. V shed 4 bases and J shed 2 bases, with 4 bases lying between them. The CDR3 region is CASSWTTDTQYF. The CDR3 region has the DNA TGTGCCAGCAGTTGGACCACAGATACGCAGTATTTT.

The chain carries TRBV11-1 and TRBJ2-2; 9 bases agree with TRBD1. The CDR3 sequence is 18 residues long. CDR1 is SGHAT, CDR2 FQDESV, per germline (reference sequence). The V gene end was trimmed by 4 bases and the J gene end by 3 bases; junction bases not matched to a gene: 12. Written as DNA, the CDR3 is TGTGCCAGCAGCTCCCGGACAGGGGATGATTCTCACACCGGGGAGCTGTTTTTT. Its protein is CASSSRTGDDSHTGELFF.

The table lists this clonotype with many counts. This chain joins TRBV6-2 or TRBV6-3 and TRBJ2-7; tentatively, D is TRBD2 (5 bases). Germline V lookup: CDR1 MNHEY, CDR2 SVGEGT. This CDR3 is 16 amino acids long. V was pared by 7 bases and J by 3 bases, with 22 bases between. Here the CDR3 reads CASNDGSSEDLYEQYF. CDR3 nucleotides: TGTGCCAGCAACGACGGCAGTAGCGAGGACCTCTACGAGCAGTACTTC.

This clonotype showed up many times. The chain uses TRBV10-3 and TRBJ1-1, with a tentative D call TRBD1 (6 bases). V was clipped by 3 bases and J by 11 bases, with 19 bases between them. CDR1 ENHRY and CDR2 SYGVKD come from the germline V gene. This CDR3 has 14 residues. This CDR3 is CAISDPDRARGAFF. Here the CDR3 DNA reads TGTGCCATCAGTGACCCGGACAGAGCTAGGGGGGCTTTCTTT.

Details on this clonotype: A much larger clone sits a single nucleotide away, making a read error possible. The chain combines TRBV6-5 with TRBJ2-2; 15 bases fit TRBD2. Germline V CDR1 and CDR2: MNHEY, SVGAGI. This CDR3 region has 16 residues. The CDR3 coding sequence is TGTGCCAGCAGTTCAGGACTAGCGGGAGGGCCCGGGGAGCTGTGTTTT. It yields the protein CASSSGLAGGPGELCF.

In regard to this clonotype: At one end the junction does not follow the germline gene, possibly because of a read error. This CDR3 is CASSKSGRWTGELLF. In nucleotides, the CDR3 is TGTGCCAGCAGCAAAAGCGGGAGGTGGACCGGGGAGCTGCTTTTT. This chain uses TRBV6-1 with TRBJ2-2; 9 nucleotides line up with TRBD2. This CDR3 spans 15 amino acids. Germline V gene sequence: CDR1 MNHNS, CDR2 SASEGT.

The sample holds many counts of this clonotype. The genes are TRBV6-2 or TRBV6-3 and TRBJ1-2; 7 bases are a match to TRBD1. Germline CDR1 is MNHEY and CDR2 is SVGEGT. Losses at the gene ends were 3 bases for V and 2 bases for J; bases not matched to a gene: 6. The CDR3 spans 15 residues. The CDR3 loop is CASSYIGQENYGYTF. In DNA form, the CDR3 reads TGTGCCAGCAGTTATATAGGACAGGAGAACTATGGCTACACCTTC.